The 6 T cell receptor beta chains listed next were all sequenced from one sample in a study of cytomegalovirus exposure and HLA in healthy donors. With 60 Vbeta and 13 Jbeta primers, the PCR was carried out. Clones were read by immunoSEQ multiplex PCR, and TCRdb kept only the in-frame ones, dropping some. The table shows 120,000 or so clones, with around four fifths occurring only once. Sequenced: PBMCs. These TCRs come from a man under 40 in good health and CMV-seropositive.

In this sample, this clone turned up a few times. The V gene is TRBV7-9, the J gene TRBJ2-3; 8 nucleotides match TRBD1. CDR3 length equals 15 residues. V shed 5 bases, J shed 6 bases, and the junction held 10 bases outside the gene matches. Germline loops: CDR1 SEHNR, CDR2 FQNEAQ (reference sequence). In DNA form, the CDR3 reads TGTGCCAGCAGCCCGACAGGGGATCTTTCGGATACGCAGTATTTT. It translates to CASSPTGDLSDTQYF. Complete variable domain (other parts from reference TRBV7-9 and TRBJ2-3): DTGVSQNPRHKITKRGQNVTFRCDPISEHNRLYWYRQTLGQGPEFLTYFQNEAQLEKSRLLSDRFSAERPKGSFSTLEIQRTEQGDSAMYLCASSPTGDLSDTQYFGPGTRLTVL.

This clone came up a few times. The chain links TRBV4-3 to TRBJ1-2; maybe TRBD1 (5 bases). The CDR3 covers 15 residues. V lost 5 bases to trimming and J lost 9 bases, with 22 bases between them. The V gene's germline CDR1 is LGHNA and CDR2 YSLEER. The CDR3 reads CASSAGKYHYPSYTF. The CDR3, as DNA: TGCGCCAGCAGCGCAGGGAAATACCATTACCCTAGCTACACCTTC.

This clone was picked up a small number of times. The genes are TRBV7-2 and TRBJ2-7, with TRBD1 as a possible D gene (6 bases). From germline, CDR1 is SGHTA and CDR2 FQGNSA. CDR3 length: 13 amino acids. V lost 5 bases to trimming and J lost 5 bases, with 13 bases between them. As DNA, the CDR3 is TGTGCCAGCAGCGAGTTGGGGGCTAACGAGCAGTACTTC. The encoded protein is CASSELGANEQYF.

The V and J genes are TRBV10-3 and TRBJ2-2; 13 bases are a match to TRBD2. Germline V gene sequence: CDR1 ENHRY, CDR2 SYGVKD. Trimming removed 4 bases from V and 6 bases from J; junction bases left unmatched: 8. CDR3 size: 17 residues. CDR3 amino acids: CAISGLAGGPLPGELFF. The CDR3 DNA reads as TGTGCCATCAGTGGACTAGCGGGGGGCCCTCTGCCCGGGGAGCTGTTTTTT.

The chain employs TRBV6-5 and TRBJ2-1; TRBD1 aligns across 8 bases. Per germline, CDR1 MNHEY and CDR2 SVGAGI. This CDR3 is built from 15 residues. J gave up 4 bases and V 2 bases, and 4 bases lay outside the gene matches. In DNA form, the CDR3 reads TGTGCCAGCAGTTACCAAGGACAGGGATACAATGAGCAGTTCTTC. Encoded protein: CASSYQGQGYNEQFF.

This clone has just one count. The chain links TRBV4-1 to TRBJ2-5; TRBD2 aligns across 12 bases. Trimming took 5 bases from V and 5 from J; bases not matched to a gene: 6. This CDR3 is built from 15 residues. CDR1 is MGHRA, CDR2 YSYEKL, per germline. The CDR3 spells CASSSLGTSGETQYF. Here the CDR3 DNA reads TGCGCCAGCAGCTCCCTCGGGACTAGCGGGGAGACCCAGTACTTC.